The 14 T cell receptor beta chains below all came from one sample that was sequenced in a study of blood T cell repertoires in COVID-19. TCRdb's copy holds only in-frame clones and misses some; the assay was immunoSEQ multiplex PCR. The table records under 200,000 clones, less than 90% of them present only once. Sequencing was done on a sample of peripheral blood. These receptors were obtained from a woman aged 70-85 years with acute or convalescent COVID-19.

This clone was detected once. The J gene is TRBJ1-5, the V gene TRBV2, with 8 nucleotides matching TRBD1. The CDR3 extends over 17 amino acids. V trimming: 5 bases; J trimming: 0 bases; junction bases outside the gene matches: 9. The germline V gene encodes CDR1 SNHLY and CDR2 FYNNEI. The CDR3 here is CASSLTRTGYSNQPQHF. The CDR3, as DNA: TGTGCCAGCAGTCTGACCAGGACAGGGTATAGCAATCAGCCCCAGCATTTT.

This clone turned up a few times. The gene calls are TRBV7-2 and TRBJ1-2, with D unclear. Germline loops: CDR1 SGHTA, CDR2 FQGNSA. V was shortened by 2 bases and J by 0 bases, with 16 bases between the two germline ends. The CDR3 spans 17 residues. CDR3 sequence: CASSLRHGGPTNYGYTF. For the CDR3, the DNA is TGTGCCAGCAGCTTACGTCACGGTGGTCCCACTAACTATGGCTACACCTTC. Drawing the rest from reference TRBV7-2 and TRBJ1-2, the complete variable domain is GAGVSQSPSNKVTEKGKDVELRCDPISGHTALYWYRQSLGQGLEFLIYFQGNSAPDKSGLPSDRFSAERTGGSVSTLTIQRTQQEDSAVYLCASSLRHGGPTNYGYTFGSGTRLTVV.

Concerning this clone itself: The sample contains more than one DNA sequence encoding this CDR3. The rearrangement joins TRBV5-1 to TRBJ2-7; 9 bases are shared with TRBD1. The CDR3 is 15 amino acids. V was pared by 4 bases and J by 1 base, with 6 bases of the junction left unmatched. In germline, CDR1 is SGHRS, CDR2 YFSETQ. The CDR3 DNA is TGCGCCAGCAGCGTCACCGGGACAGGGTCCTACGAGCAGTACTTC. Its protein is CASSVTGTGSYEQYF.

This chain connects TRBV18 to TRBJ2-1; TRBD1 aligns across 7 bases. Germline lookup yields CDR1 KGHSH and CDR2 LQKENI. This CDR3 contains 13 residues. V lost 5 bases and J lost 6; bases outside the gene matches: 4. CDR3 sequence: CASSNRDSNEQFF. DNA of the CDR3: TGTGCCAGCTCAAACCGGGACAGCAATGAGCAGTTCTTC.

V is TRBV7-2 and J is TRBJ2-3; 9 bases line up with TRBD1. The J segment lost 2 bases and the V segment lost 6 bases, leaving 6 bases of the junction unmatched. Germline V gene data show CDR1 as SGHTA and CDR2 as FQGNSA. The CDR3 totals 15 residues. CDR3 in amino acids: CASREQGAVTDTQYF. The CDR3, as DNA: TGTGCCAGCAGGGAACAGGGGGCAGTCACAGATACGCAGTATTTT.

The chain couples TRBV18 to TRBJ2-5; unclear D gene. Trimming cost V 3 bases and J 0 bases, with 5 bases left between them. Germline assignment: CDR1 KGHSH and CDR2 LQKENI. This CDR3 spans 13 amino acids. The CDR3 region has the DNA TGTGCCAGCTCACCTCTGTACCAAGAGACCCAGTACTTC. Translating gives CASSPLYQETQYF.

CDR3 in amino acids: CASSSTQGWNGYTF. CDR3 nucleotides: TGTGCCAGCAGCTCCACACAGGGTTGGAATGGCTACACCTTC. The chain joins TRBV7-2 to TRBJ1-2; D possibly corresponds to TRBD1 (6 bases). The CDR3 loop spans 14 amino acids. Germline-derived CDR1 and CDR2 are SGHTA and FQGNSA. Trimming cost V 4 bases and J 6 bases, with 15 bases left between them.

The V gene is TRBV2, the J gene TRBJ2-2; 9 positions match TRBD1. Germline values: CDR1 SNHLY, CDR2 FYNNEI. V lost 7 bases to trimming and J lost 4 bases; unmatched junction nucleotides: 7. There are 15 residues in the CDR3. CDR3 in DNA: TGTGCCAGCACACGGACAGGGGATGGCACCGGGGAGCTGTTTTTT. Its protein product is CASTRTGDGTGELFF.

This rearrangement joins TRBV5-1 to TRBJ2-6; the D is unclear. The CDR3 has 17 residues. Germline CDR1 reads SGHRS; CDR2 reads YFSETQ. The V gene lost 3 bases and the J gene lost 1 base, with 14 bases spanning the gap. In DNA, the CDR3 is TGCGCCAGCAGCTCGTTGCCCGCAGTTTCTGGGGCCAACGTCCTGACTTTC. This encodes CASSSLPAVSGANVLTF.

The rearrangement joins TRBV30 to TRBJ1-6; 7 nucleotides align to TRBD1. Germline lookup yields CDR1 GTSNPN and CDR2 SVGIG (reference sequence). J gave up 2 bases and V 3 bases, and 7 bases lay outside the gene matches. The CDR3 is 16 residues long. The CDR3 nucleotides are TGTGCCTGGAGAGCGACAGGGCGGACCTATAATTCACCCCTCCACTTT. Its translation is CAWRATGRTYNSPLHF. Complete variable domain (other parts from reference TRBV30 and TRBJ1-6): SQTIHQWPATLVQPVGSPLSLECTVEGTSNPNLYWYRQAAGRGLQLLFYSVGIGQISSEVPQNLSASRPQDRQFILSSKKLLLSDSGFYLCAWRATGRTYNSPLHFGNGTRLTVT.

The V call is TRBV19, the J call TRBJ1-5; 8 bases fit TRBD1. CDR3 length: 17 residues. CDR1 LNHDA and CDR2 SQIVND come from the germline V gene (reference sequence). With 3 bases clipped from V and 6 bases from J, the junction kept 13 bases outside the gene matches. This CDR3 is CASSMPGTQGAVQPQHF. CDR3 DNA sequence: TGTGCCAGTAGTATGCCCGGGACGCAGGGGGCGGTTCAGCCCCAGCATTTT.

This clone was seen only once. The CDR3: CAISEHSPGASNQPQHF. The CDR3, as DNA: TGTGCCATCAGTGAGCACTCGCCTGGGGCTAGCAATCAGCCCCAGCATTTT. The J gene is TRBJ1-5, the V gene TRBV10-3; a weak D match, TRBD1 (5 bases). CDR3 length equals 17 residues. Looked up from germline, CDR1 is ENHRY and CDR2 is SYGVKD. Trimming stripped 2 bases from V and 0 bases from J, with 14 bases between.

CDR3 sequence (DNA): TGTGCCGTTAATGGCGACAGGGGGTGGAACACTGAAGCTTTCTTT. Translation gives CAVNGDRGWNTEAFF. V and J are TRBV6-5 and TRBJ1-1; 9 bases align to TRBD1. This CDR3 has 15 amino acids. Germline CDR1 reads MNHEY; CDR2 reads SVGAGI. Unmatched junction bases numbered 11, after V lost 11 bases and J lost 1 base.

The J gene is TRBJ1-1, the V gene TRBV19; D uncertain. V was trimmed by 7 bases and J by 1 base, leaving 16 bases between them. This CDR3 has 15 amino acids. CDR1 is LNHDA, CDR2 SQIVND, per germline (reference sequence). CDR3 DNA sequence: TGTGCCAGTATCCCGGCAGGCAGAAGGAACACTGAAGCTTTCTTT. It translates to CASIPAGRRNTEAFF.